The source of this T cell receptor beta chain is a study of CD8 T cells in ankylosing spondylitis. This clonotype was counted many times. Its cognate antigen is unknown. Germline-derived CDR1 and CDR2 are SGHRS and YFSETQ. Trimming cost V 0 bases and J 7 bases, with 14 bases left between them. This CDR3 is 15 amino acids long. 5'-RACE, quantitative and with molecular barcodes, yielded the TCR beta libraries. In TCRdb, the 5' RACE reads were re-called with MiXCR into one record per CDR3 protein. The table records about 840,000 distinct CDR3 sequences, roughly 10% of them present only once. General study results and limits: Earlier studies detected some motif variants in reactive arthritis synovial fluid and blood. From matched ankylosing spondylitis synovial fluid, disease-linked clones were reportedly recovered at significantly enriched levels. Relatively rare in peripheral blood, disease-linked clones were also CD8+. A TCR beta motif of eight or nine highly homologous variants seemed to mark ankylosing spondylitis blood.

The sequence derives from a male donor with ankylosing spondylitis. The sequenced sample consisted of blood, either unsorted or a sorted T cell fraction (not recorded which). The chain is built from TRBV5-1 and TRBJ2-1; TRBD2 might be the D (6 bases). CDR3: CASSLGDWSFNEQFF. The CDR3 coding sequence is TGCGCCAGCAGCTTGGGGGACTGGAGCTTTAATGAGCAGTTCTTC.